These T cell receptor beta chains were read from a single sample in a study of CD4 and CD8 cells across lung adenocarcinoma regions. TCRdb independently ran MiXCR on the PCR reads; one entry per CDR3 protein. Of 6,000 to 8,000 distinct CDR3 sequences in the sample, roughly 48% were seen once. Sequenced: CD4+ T cells from the center of a lung tumor. Receptor source: a female donor with lung adenocarcinoma. The CD4 and CD8 labels of this study may be unreliable. Each CDR3 is given with its conserved first and last residue.

TRBJ2-5	TRBV19	CASSPYGTSTHEQYF
TRBJ1-1	TRBV27	CASSLSGRSLEAFF
TRBJ2-3	TRBV6-5	CASSSIIPTGMGTDTQYF
TRBJ2-1	TRBV6-1	CASSVASGENNEQFF
TRBJ2-4	TRBV27	CASSLGAGGKNMQYF
.	TRBV6-1	CASSDRWGIGAYEQYF
.	TRBV6-1	CASSEAGGMGEQYF
TRBJ2-3	TRBV27	CASQSDRTGTQYF
TRBJ2-3	TRBV10-2	CASSERKLGRGHDTQYF
TRBJ2-3	TRBV6-1	CAGTGLSAKNTQYF
TRBJ1-2	TRBV9	CASSVGTGTGRSNYGYTF
TRBJ2-1	TRBV6-5	CASSSSGPSSSGELFF
TRBJ2-3	TRBV6-1	CARSEASGKDTQYF
TRBJ2-4	TRBV7-2	CASSSVPGLAVGAKNIQYF
TRBJ2-1	TRBV25-1	CASSVLHNEQFF
.	TRBV6-1	CASTPGLAGGMLSKGETQYF
TRBJ2-1	TRBV25-1	CASSEKDGDLYSNQPHHF
.	TRBV6-1	CASSSETGVGSQYF
TRBJ2-1	TRBV10-1	CASSETSGVYNEQFF
TRBJ2-3	TRBV5-1	CASSLGQDTDTQYF
TRBJ2-1	TRBV14	CASSQGRWFSYNEQFF
TRBJ2-1	TRBV6-1	CASRLAGVHEQFF
TRBJ2-4	TRBV6-5	CASSSNPGQGARQYF
TRBJ2-3	TRBV10-1	CASELGGTNIQYF
TRBJ2-1	TRBV25-1	CASRATQVNEQFF
TRBJ1-2	TRBV6-1	CASRRTESNGYTF
TRBJ1-6	TRBV6-4	CASSARGGDNSPLHF
TRBJ2-1	TRBV30	CAWRRQSISYNEQFF
TRBJ2-1	TRBV27	CASSFSGNREQFF
TRBJ2-5	TRBV6-1	CASSIGGRSQETQYF
TRBJ2-7	TRBV6-1	CASTLDRDDSSYEQYF
TRBJ2-5	TRBV7-2	CASSSGTGQETQYF
TRBJ2-1	TRBV7-6	CASSFGMVRGEQFF
TRBJ2-1	TRBV6-1	CASSEGYNEQFF
TRBJ2-1	TRBV6-1	CASRSPIRDRGNEQFF
TRBJ2-1	TRBV10-2	CASIGGSYNEQFF
TRBJ2-5	TRBV7-2	CASSRGGTGTQYF
TRBJ2-4	TRBV4-1	CASSPGPGLGGGAKNMQYF
TRBJ2-1	TRBV6-1	CASSEDVTKFF
TRBJ2-1	TRBV27	CASSLSTPGLAGVEQFF
.	TRBV6-1	CASSPRTGPYEQYF
.	TRBV7-2	CASSNTGGVERETQYF
TRBJ2-1	TRBV11-2	CASSLRSYEQFF
TRBJ2-5	TRBV7-6	CASSLGVEETQYF
.	TRBV10-3	CAISEPERGTSTYEQYF
TRBJ2-3	TRBV10-1	CASSEEQVTDTQYF
TRBJ2-1	TRBV6-4	CASSDKTGGGYDEQFF
TRBJ2-1	TRBV10-2	CASRPTVIYEQFF
TRBJ2-1	TRBV6-1	CASMRSGPSYNEQFF
TRBJ1-2	TRBV6-5	CASSYREQVYGYTF
TRBJ2-3	TRBV27	CASRTDGTDTQYF
TRBJ2-4	TRBV10-1	CASTREGLRKNMQYF
TRBJ2-7	TRBV6-1	CSGGDVNYEQYF
TRBJ2-1	TRBV27	CASRPQASGNNEQFF
TRBJ2-7	TRBV10-2	CASKASGRDEQYF